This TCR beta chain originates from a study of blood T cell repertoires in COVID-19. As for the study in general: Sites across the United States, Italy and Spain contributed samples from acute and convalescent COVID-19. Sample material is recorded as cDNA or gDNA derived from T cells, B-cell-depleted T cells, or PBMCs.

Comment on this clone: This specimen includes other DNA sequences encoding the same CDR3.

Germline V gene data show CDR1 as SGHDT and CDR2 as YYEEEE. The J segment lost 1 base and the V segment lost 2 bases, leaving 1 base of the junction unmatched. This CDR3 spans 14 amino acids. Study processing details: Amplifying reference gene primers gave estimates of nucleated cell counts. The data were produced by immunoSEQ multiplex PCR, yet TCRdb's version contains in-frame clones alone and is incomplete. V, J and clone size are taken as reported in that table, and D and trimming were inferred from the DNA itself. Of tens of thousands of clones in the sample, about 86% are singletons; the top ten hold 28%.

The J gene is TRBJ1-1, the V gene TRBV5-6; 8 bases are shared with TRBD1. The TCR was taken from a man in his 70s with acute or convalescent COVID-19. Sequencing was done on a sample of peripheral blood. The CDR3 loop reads CASSFTGGNTEAFF. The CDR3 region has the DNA TGTGCCAGCAGCTTCACAGGGGGGAACACTGAAGCTTTCTTT. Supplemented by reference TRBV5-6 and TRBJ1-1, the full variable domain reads DAGVTQSPTHLIKTRGQQVTLRCSPKSGHDTVSWYQQALGQGPQFIFQYYEEEERQRGNFPDRFSGHQFPNYSSELNVNALLLGDSALYLCASSFTGGNTEAFFGQGTRLTVV.